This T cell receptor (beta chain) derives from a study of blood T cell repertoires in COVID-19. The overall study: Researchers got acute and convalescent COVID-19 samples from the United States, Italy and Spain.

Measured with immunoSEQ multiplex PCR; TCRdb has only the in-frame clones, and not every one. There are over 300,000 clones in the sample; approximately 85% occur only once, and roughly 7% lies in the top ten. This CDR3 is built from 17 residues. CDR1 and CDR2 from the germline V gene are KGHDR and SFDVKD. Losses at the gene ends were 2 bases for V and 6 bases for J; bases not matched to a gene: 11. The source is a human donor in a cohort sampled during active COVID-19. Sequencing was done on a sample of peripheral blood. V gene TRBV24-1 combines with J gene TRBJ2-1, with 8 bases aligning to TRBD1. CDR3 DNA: TGTGCCACCAGTGATTCCACAGGGGGAGTAGTGGGCAATGAGCAGTTCTTC. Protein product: CATSDSTGGVVGNEQFF.